Listed here are 7 T cell receptor beta chains from one sample, sequenced in a study of T-cell reconstitution after alpha-beta-depleted transplantation in children. Preparing the TCRbeta library involved the use of unique molecular identifiers. One entry per CDR3 protein, called by TCRdb with MiXCR from the PCR reads. The sample contains more than 200,000 distinct CDR3 sequences, 20% to 30% of which appear only once. This sample comprised PBMCs, mostly from graft donor cells, obtained 360 days after TCRalphabeta/CD19-depleted stem cell transplant. The receptors originated from a female patient between 2 and 15 years old who had a stem cell transplant for congenital amegakaryocytic thrombocytopenia, so the T cells may come from the graft donor.

The sample holds a few counts of this clonotype. J is TRBJ2-5 and V is TRBV20-1, with a possible D match to TRBD1 (7 bases). V dropped 0 bases and J dropped 0 bases, with 23 bases sitting between them. This CDR3 contains 19 residues. Germline V gene data show CDR1 as DFQATT and CDR2 as SNEGSKA (reference sequence). The CDR3 nucleotides are TGCAGTGCTAGAGATTCAGGGGGGCGCCTTAGGTGGTACCAAGAGACCCAGTACTTC. Amino acids: CSARDSGGRLRWYQETQYF.

This rearrangement joins TRBV5-8 to TRBJ2-2, with D perhaps TRBD1 (6 bases). There are 15 residues in the CDR3. Germline CDR1 and CDR2: SGHTS and YDEGEE. V lost 1 base to trimming and J lost 6 bases, with 13 bases between them. The CDR3 here is CASSLFQGLSGELFF. Written as DNA, the CDR3 is TGTGCCAGCAGCTTGTTTCAGGGGCTCTCCGGGGAGCTGTTTTTT.

This clonotype was seen only a few times. The chain uses TRBV5-1 and TRBJ2-2, with TRBD1 matching over 8 bases. V was clipped by 3 bases and J by 1 base; unmatched bases: 8. This CDR3 has 17 residues. CDR1 SGHRS and CDR2 YFSETQ come from the germline V gene. The CDR3 DNA sequence: TGCGCCAGCAGCTCGACCGGGACAGGTGGGAACACCGGGGAGCTGTTTTTT. Its protein is CASSSTGTGGNTGELFF. The entire variable domain, with the rest obtained from reference TRBV5-1 and TRBJ2-2, is as follows: KAGVTQTPRYLIKTRGQQVTLSCSPISGHRSVSWYQQTPGQGLQFLFEYFSETQRNKGNFPGRFSGRQFSNSRSEMNVSTLELGDSALYLCASSSTGTGGNTGELFFGEGSRLTVL.

This clonotype was picked up many times. The J gene is TRBJ2-2, the V gene TRBV29-1; 11 bases fit TRBD2. Germline V CDR1 and CDR2: SQVTM, ANQGSEA. V shed 5 bases and J 9 bases; nucleotides not matched to a gene: 5. The CDR3 extends over 13 amino acids. The CDR3 coding sequence is TGCAGCGTTTCTAGCGGGGGGTACCGGGAGCTGTTTTTT. Protein: CSVSSGGYRELFF.

The gene calls are TRBV15 and TRBJ1-1; TRBD1 is a possible D gene (5 bases). The CDR3 loop spans 15 amino acids. The germline V gene encodes CDR1 LNHNV and CDR2 YYDKDF (reference sequence). V shed 3 bases and J shed 7 bases, with 18 bases lying between them. CDR3 amino acids: CATSSTTRVSGEAFF. The DNA of the CDR3 is TGTGCCACCAGCAGCACAACCAGGGTGTCGGGTGAAGCTTTCTTT. The variable domain in full, with the rest retrieved from reference TRBV15 and TRBJ1-1, is DAMVIQNPRYQVTQFGKPVTLSCSQTLNHNVMYWYQQKSSQAPKLLFHYYDKDFNNEADTPDNFQSRRPNTSFCFLDIRSPGLGDTAMYLCATSSTTRVSGEAFFGQGTRLTVV.

The chain combines TRBV28 with TRBJ2-7, with D possibly being TRBD1 (6 bases). The ends were cut back, 8 bases at V and 4 bases at J, with 15 bases in the middle. The CDR3 has 13 residues. Germline values: CDR1 MDHEN, CDR2 SYDVKM. CDR3 protein: CASSTGHSYEQYF. CDR3 coding DNA: TGTGCCAGCTCGACAGGACACTCTTACGAGCAGTACTTC.

This clonotype was counted a few times. This rearrangement joins TRBV5-1 to TRBJ2-1, with D tentatively TRBD1 (5 bases). Deletions cut 6 bases from V and 3 bases from J, with 16 bases between. Germline V gene data show CDR1 as SGHRS and CDR2 as YFSETQ. The CDR3 is made up of 15 amino acids. The CDR3 nucleotides are TGCGCCAGCACCCTGGGGCTAGGTCTCTACAATGAGCAGTTCTTC. Its protein product is CASTLGLGLYNEQFF.